The clone carrying this T cell receptor beta chain was picked up one time. Repertoires were generated with immunoSEQ multiplex PCR, while TCRdb's copy carries only in-frame clones and drops some. Among under 15,000 clones listed, about 72% were seen once. The germline V and J ends were trimmed by 8 bases and 5 bases, with 9 bases remaining between them. CDR1 and CDR2 (germline): MNHNS, SASEGT. CDR3 size: 12 residues. The data were taken from a study of sequential checkpoint blockade in melanoma. Described treatment: randomized to nivolumab then ipilimumab (arm A) or the reverse (arm B). The sequences come from CD8+ T cells sorted from blood (inferred from file names), collected from a patient given nivolumab and ipilimumab in sequence. J is TRBJ2-2 and V is TRBV6-1; D remains ambiguous. The sequence derives from a human patient with melanoma. Some clones in this sample may be carry-over from other donors' samples. The CDR3 here is CASRVWTGELFF. The DNA for the CDR3 is TGTGCCAGCCGCGTGTGGACCGGGGAGCTGTTTTTT.